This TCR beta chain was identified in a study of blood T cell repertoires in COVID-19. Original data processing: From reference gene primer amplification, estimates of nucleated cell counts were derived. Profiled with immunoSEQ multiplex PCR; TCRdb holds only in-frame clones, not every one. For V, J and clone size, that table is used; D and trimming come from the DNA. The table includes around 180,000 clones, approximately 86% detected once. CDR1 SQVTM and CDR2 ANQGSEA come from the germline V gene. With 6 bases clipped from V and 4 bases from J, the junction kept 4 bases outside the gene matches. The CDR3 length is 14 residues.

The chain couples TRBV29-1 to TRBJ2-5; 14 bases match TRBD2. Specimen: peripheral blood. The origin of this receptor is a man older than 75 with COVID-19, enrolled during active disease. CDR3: CSVATSGGAETQYF. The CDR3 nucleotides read TGCAGCGTCGCGACTAGCGGGGGGGCAGAGACCCAGTACTTC.